Below, 24 T cell receptor beta chains from the same sample are listed, as sequenced in a study of T cells in Graves' hyperthyroidism and ophthalmopathy. Amplified TCR beta CDR3 regions came from RNA transcripts. HTBI primers were the set used in a first-round RT-PCR of the TCR CDR3. TCRdb reprocessed the multiplex PCR reads with MiXCR, giving one entry per CDR3 protein. The sample lists approximately 690,000 distinct CDR3 sequences, roughly 20% seen once, with over 30% in the top ten. The sequenced sample consisted of blood. All receptors come from a man younger than 45 with Graves' ophthalmopathy.

At least ten counts were recorded for this clonotype. The gene calls are TRBV6-1 and TRBJ1-1, with 8 bases identical to TRBD1. The germline gives CDR1 MNHNS, CDR2 SASEGT. The CDR3 spans 15 residues. The V segment lost 5 bases and the J segment 0 bases; nucleotides outside the gene matches: 5. The CDR3 DNA reads as TGTGCCAGCAGTTCGACAGGGGCCATGAACACTGAAGCTTTCTTT. This gives the protein CASSSTGAMNTEAFF.

This clonotype showed up many times. The chain uses TRBV28 and TRBJ2-1, with D possibly TRBD2 on 6 matching bases. The CDR3 loop spans 17 amino acids. V was trimmed by 7 bases and J by 0 bases, leaving 19 bases between them. Germline V gene sequence: CDR1 MDHEN, CDR2 SYDVKM. CDR3 in DNA: TGTGCCAGCACCCCACGCGGGCTAGCGAGCTCCTACAATGAGCAGTTCTTC. It yields the protein CASTPRGLASSYNEQFF.

This clonotype occurred many times. The rearrangement uses TRBV20-1 and TRBJ2-7; D is unclear. The CDR3 consists of 16 residues. Germline CDR1 DFQATT, CDR2 SNEGSKA (reference sequence). V was clipped by 0 bases and J by 0 bases, with 15 bases between them. CDR3 coding DNA: TGCAGTGCTAGAGATGCGACCGGAACCATCTCCTACGAGCAGTACTTC. This sequence encodes CSARDATGTISYEQYF.

This clonotype was seen many times. The V and J genes are TRBV13 and TRBJ2-1, with 13 bases identical to TRBD2. With 4 bases clipped from V and 8 bases from J, the junction kept 2 bases outside the gene matches. This CDR3 region has 14 residues. Germline CDR1 PRHDT, CDR2 FYEKMQ (reference sequence). CDR3 amino acids: CASSSGLAGYEQFF. The CDR3, as DNA: TGTGCCAGCAGCTCGGGACTAGCGGGGTATGAGCAGTTCTTC.

At least ten counts were recorded for this clonotype. The V gene is TRBV7-9, the J gene TRBJ1-1, with D perhaps matching TRBD1 (5 bases). Per germline, CDR1 SEHNR and CDR2 FQNEAQ (reference sequence). V shed 2 bases and J shed 1 base, with 8 bases lying between them. The length of the CDR3 is 14 residues. The CDR3 nucleotides are TGTGCCAGCAGCTTACAGGGTCGGAACACTGAAGCTTTCTTT. Protein: CASSLQGRNTEAFF. Using reference TRBV7-9 and TRBJ1-1 for the parts outside the CDR3, the full variable domain is DTGVSQNPRHKITKRGQNVTFRCDPISEHNRLYWYRQTLGQGPEFLTYFQNEAQLEKSRLLSDRFSAERPKGSFSTLEIQRTEQGDSAMYLCASSLQGRNTEAFFGQGTRLTVV.

In its sample, this clonotype was seen many times. The J gene is TRBJ2-5, the V gene TRBV6-6; TRBD1 matches 7 bases. The CDR3 has 16 residues. Trimming removed 0 bases from V and 2 bases from J; junction bases left unmatched: 6. Per germline, CDR1 MNHNY and CDR2 SVGAGI (reference sequence). The CDR3 coding sequence is TGTGCCAGCAGTTACTCACAGGGGTTAAGGCAAGAGACCCAGTACTTC. Amino acid sequence: CASSYSQGLRQETQYF.

There are many counts of this clonotype. This chain uses TRBV12-3 or TRBV12-4 with TRBJ2-7; tentatively, D is TRBD2 (6 bases). Trimming stripped 4 bases from V and 1 base from J, with 8 bases between. There are 13 residues in the CDR3. Here the CDR3 DNA reads TGTGCCAGCAGTTCGGGGAGGTCCTACGAGCAGTACTTC. Amino acids: CASSSGRSYEQYF.

This chain joins TRBV20-1 and TRBJ1-4, with D maybe TRBD1 (6 bases). The ends were cut back, 2 bases at V and 5 bases at J, with 6 bases in the middle. This CDR3 region has 12 residues. Germline V gene data show CDR1 as DFQATT and CDR2 as SNEGSKA (reference sequence). CDR3 sequence: CSARRGNEKLFF. CDR3 nucleotide sequence: TGCAGTGCTAGAAGGGGGAATGAAAAACTGTTTTTT.

This clonotype came up many times. The rearrangement joins TRBV11-2 to TRBJ2-7; D might be TRBD1 or TRBD2, each matching 5 bases. Trimming took off 1 base at V and 3 bases at J, with 13 bases between the two ends. The CDR3 length is 15 residues. Per the germline V gene, CDR1 is SGHAT and CDR2 is FQNNGV. CDR3 nucleotide sequence: TGTGCCAGCAGCTTAGGCATGGGACGGGACTACGAGCAGTACTTC. Residues: CASSLGMGRDYEQYF.

This clonotype was found many times. The rearrangement links TRBV28 to TRBJ1-2; 7 bases are shared with TRBD1. V was clipped by 3 bases and J by 8 bases; unmatched bases: 6. Germline CDR1 MDHEN, CDR2 SYDVKM. CDR3 length: 13 amino acids. The CDR3 bases are TGTGCCAGCAGTTTCCCCGACAGGGTCGGCTACACCTTC. As protein: CASSFPDRVGYTF.

The table lists this clonotype with many counts. V usage is TRBV2 and J usage is TRBJ2-5, with D unresolved. Per the germline V gene, CDR1 is SNHLY and CDR2 is FYNNEI. V shed 6 bases and J shed 5 bases, with 16 bases lying between them. This CDR3 comprises 14 residues. CDR3 sequence (DNA): TGTGCCAGCAGGGATCGAGCAAGTGGCGAGACCCAGTACTTC. Translation: CASRDRASGETQYF.

The chain joins TRBV20-1 to TRBJ2-2; no definite D call. Germline loops: CDR1 DFQATT, CDR2 SNEGSKA (reference sequence). The V end lost 3 bases, the J end lost 4 bases, and 9 bases lay between the germline ends. The CDR3 is made up of 13 amino acids. The CDR3 bases are TGCAGTGCTAGGGAGAGGACCACCGGGGAGCTGTTTTTT. The encoded protein is CSARERTTGELFF.

The chain uses TRBV2 and TRBJ2-7, with 10 nucleotides matching TRBD1. CDR3 length equals 14 residues. V shed 6 bases, J shed 6 bases, and the junction held 8 bases outside the gene matches. Germline loops: CDR1 SNHLY, CDR2 FYNNEI. CDR3 protein: CASSPPGTGAEQYF. The CDR3 DNA reads TGTGCCAGCAGCCCCCCCGGGACAGGGGCCGAGCAGTACTTC.

Comments on this clonotype: One end of the junction is discordant with germline, which a read error may explain. J is TRBJ2-2 and V is TRBV7-8, with D perhaps matching TRBD1 or TRBD2 (5 bases each). This CDR3 is built from 16 residues. Looked up from germline, CDR1 is SGHVS and CDR2 is FQNEAQ. The CDR3 sequence is CASSLPPGTNAGELFF. The CDR3 coding sequence is TGTGCCAGCAGCTTACCCCCCGGGACGAACGCCGGGGAGCTGTTTTTT. The full variable domain, rest sourced from reference TRBV7-8 and TRBJ2-2, is GAGVSQSPRYKVAKRGQDVALRCDPISGHVSLFWYQQALGQGPEFLTYFQNEAQLDKSGLPSDRFFAERPEGSVSTLKIQRTQQEDSAVYLCASSLPPGTNAGELFFGEGSRLTVL.

V usage is TRBV7-9 and J usage is TRBJ2-3; no firm D call. The CDR3 is 13 residues long. Trimming removed 5 bases at V and 6 bases at J, with 12 bases between. Germline loops: CDR1 SEHNR, CDR2 FQNEAQ (reference sequence). The chain's CDR3 is CASSGRLEDTQYF. The DNA of the CDR3 is TGTGCCAGCAGCGGACGTTTGGAGGATACGCAGTATTTT.

The V call is TRBV7-9, the J call TRBJ1-1; D unresolved. Germline V lookup: CDR1 SEHNR, CDR2 FQNEAQ (reference sequence). V gave up 0 bases and J gave up 9 bases, with 17 bases separating them. This CDR3 has 15 residues. The CDR3 protein is CASSLASLPEPKAFF. CDR3 nucleotide sequence: TGTGCCAGCAGCTTAGCCTCACTCCCTGAACCTAAAGCTTTCTTT.

The CDR3 loop is CASSQEGRPPSPLHF. CDR3 sequence (DNA): TGCGCCAGCAGCCAAGAGGGGCGACCCCCCTCACCCCTCCACTTT. The rearrangement links TRBV4-1 to TRBJ1-6; possibly TRBD1 for D (5 bases). Trimming shortened V by 0 bases and J by 10 bases, and 13 bases separated the two germline ends. The CDR3 is 15 amino acids. Germline assignment: CDR1 MGHRA and CDR2 YSYEKL.

This clonotype showed up just a few times. The chain uses TRBV20-1 and TRBJ2-5; 8 nucleotides agree with TRBD1. CDR3 length equals 16 residues. From germline, CDR1 is DFQATT and CDR2 SNEGSKA (reference sequence). V dropped 2 bases and J dropped 1; count of bases not matched to a gene: 9. The CDR3 is CSARRVTGDPQETQYF. The CDR3 region has the DNA TGCAGTGCTAGAAGGGTGACAGGGGACCCCCAAGAGACCCAGTACTTC.

The V gene is TRBV5-5, the J gene TRBJ1-4; D remains unclear. The CDR3 length is 14 residues. The germline V gene encodes CDR1 SGHKS and CDR2 YYEKEE (reference sequence). The V end was cut by 6 bases, the J end by 0 bases, with 9 bases between. The CDR3 here is CASTGLTTNEKLFF. The CDR3 DNA is TGTGCCAGCACCGGACTGACAACTAATGAAAAACTGTTTTTT.

There are a few counts of this clonotype. The V gene is TRBV6-1, the J gene TRBJ2-3, with 7 bases matching TRBD2. Per the germline V gene, CDR1 is MNHNS and CDR2 is SASEGT. The ends lost 6 bases at V and 7 bases at J; junction bases unmatched: 13. CDR3 length equals 15 residues. The CDR3 spells CASSPSGEGLNTQYF. The CDR3 nucleotides read TGTGCCAGCAGCCCCTCGGGGGAGGGCTTAAATACGCAGTATTTT.

The rearrangement links TRBV6-2 or TRBV6-3 to TRBJ2-6, with D perhaps TRBD1 or TRBD2 (6 bases each). Germline V gene data show CDR1 as MNHEY and CDR2 as SVGEGT. V lost 8 bases, J lost 1 base, and 12 bases lay in between. The CDR3 has 15 amino acids. Here the CDR3 DNA reads TGTGCCAGCCTACTAGGGGGGTCTGGGGCCAACGTCCTGACTTTC. Its translation is CASLLGGSGANVLTF.

The chain links TRBV29-1 to TRBJ2-7; 9 bases line up with TRBD2. Germline loops: CDR1 SQVTM, CDR2 ANQGSEA. The CDR3 loop spans 16 amino acids. With 3 bases clipped from V and 1 base from J, the junction kept 10 bases outside the gene matches. The CDR3 is CSVEGGLAGKSYEQYF. The CDR3 nucleotides read TGCAGCGTTGAGGGTGGGCTAGCGGGGAAGTCCTACGAGCAGTACTTC.

V and J are TRBV19 and TRBJ2-1; D gene uncertain. The CDR3 consists of 16 residues. Trimming took 7 bases from V and 0 from J, leaving 16 bases between them. CDR1 and CDR2 (germline): LNHDA, SQIVND (reference sequence). The CDR3 here is CASKSTLTSSYNEQFF. For the CDR3, the DNA is TGTGCCAGTAAGTCGACACTTACCAGCTCCTACAATGAGCAGTTCTTC. Drawing the rest from reference TRBV19 and TRBJ2-1, the complete variable domain is DGGITQSPKYLFRKEGQNVTLSCEQNLNHDAMYWYRQDPGQGLRLIYYSQIVNDFQKGDIAEGYSVSREKKESFPLTVTSAQKNPTAFYLCASKSTLTSSYNEQFFGPGTRLTVL.

This clonotype was seen a handful of times. The rearrangement links TRBV20-1 to TRBJ2-1; D gene ambiguous. CDR3 length equals 13 residues. Per germline, CDR1 DFQATT and CDR2 SNEGSKA (reference sequence). The V end lost 0 bases, the J end lost 9 bases, and 12 bases lay between the germline ends. CDR3: CSARDLPASEQFF. The CDR3, as DNA: TGCAGTGCTAGAGATCTCCCAGCATCTGAGCAGTTCTTC.